This T cell receptor beta chain derives from a study of cytomegalovirus exposure and HLA in healthy donors. Study-level results: Most TCR beta V segments were productive about 87% or about 30% of the time in an earlier analysis.

This CDR3 contains 15 residues. The germline CDR1 and CDR2 sequences are MDHEN and SYDVKM. V lost 5 bases to trimming and J lost 5 bases; unmatched junction nucleotides: 7. The study ran its PCR with 60 Vbeta and 13 Jbeta primers. Per the study methods: Unique TCR beta chains totaled some 80 million in a later count, with approximately 10 million of them shared. Only in-frame clones appear in the TCRdb table, and some are missing; sequencing was by immunoSEQ multiplex PCR. The D gene and trimming were derived from the DNA, and the V and J assignments and clone size from that table. The sample includes approximately 69,000 clones, roughly 80% seen only once; the top ten take around a fifth. Comment on this clone: Its antigen remains unknown.

The origin of this receptor is a woman in her 30s in good health and CMV-seropositive. Sequencing was carried out using PBMCs. The gene calls are TRBV28 and TRBJ2-2; 8 nucleotides line up with TRBD1. The CDR3 DNA sequence: TGTGCCAGCAGTCCAGGGGGCGCTGGGACCGGGGAGCTGTTTTTT. This codes for CASSPGGAGTGELFF.